These T cell receptor beta chains were read from a single sample in a study of cytomegalovirus exposure and HLA in healthy donors. Here immunoSEQ multiplex PCR was the method, and the copy in TCRdb shows in-frame clones only, minus some. The repertoire consists of under 150,000 clones, with 84% occurring once and the leading ten covering 1.4%. The material sequenced was PBMCs. The receptors stem from a woman aged 25 to 39 in good health and CMV-seronegative. Each CDR3 is given without its conserved first and last residue.

v_call: TRBV28
j_call: TRBJ2-2
cdr3_aa: ASSFADRNTGELF

v_call: TRBV2
j_call: TRBJ1-1
cdr3_aa: ASSGEANTEAF

v_call: TRBV2
j_call: TRBJ1-1
cdr3_aa: ASSVAGGAEAF

v_call: TRBV6-1
j_call: TRBJ1-2
cdr3_aa: ASRDGTAYGYT

v_call: TRBV5-1
j_call: TRBJ2-1
cdr3_aa: ASSTLAGGLPNEQF

v_call: TRBV2
j_call: TRBJ1-6
cdr3_aa: ASSEGRAPRSSSPLH

v_call: TRBV19
j_call: TRBJ1-4
cdr3_aa: ASSIGGYNEKLF

v_call: TRBV6-6
j_call: TRBJ1-1
cdr3_aa: ASSRGSANTEAF

v_call: TRBV29-1
j_call: TRBJ2-5
cdr3_aa: SVEKNAETQY

v_call: TRBV5-1
j_call: TRBJ1-6
cdr3_aa: ASSSPETGISPLH